This T cell receptor beta chain is from a study of technical replicates of blood from several donors. Trimming removed 3 bases from V and 8 bases from J, with 10 bases in between. From germline, CDR1 is SEHNR and CDR2 FQNEAQ (reference sequence). The CDR3 contains 13 residues. The assay was immunoSEQ multiplex PCR, and TCRdb's table has in-frame clones only and misses some. Of tens of thousands of clones in the sample, 90% to 95% were seen once. The clonotype comes from a human donor in good health. The material sequenced was T cells isolated from PBMCs. The chain employs TRBV7-9 and TRBJ2-2; no reliable D call. CDR3 nucleotide sequence: TGTGCCAGCAGCTTTGGTTACGGTGGGGAGCTGTTTTTT. Translating it yields CASSFGYGGELFF.